This TCR beta chain was identified during a study of blood T cell repertoires in COVID-19. Background on the study: The United States, Italy and Spain provided the acute and convalescent COVID-19 samples. From T cells, B-cell-depleted T cells, or PBMCs came the material, which was cDNA or gDNA.

The V and J ends lost 4 bases and 3 bases, in that order; junction bases with no gene match: 9. The CDR3 runs to 16 residues. Per germline, CDR1 SGHRS and CDR2 YFSETQ. Per the original methods: Cell counts per sample came from amplifying reference gene primers. Profiled with immunoSEQ multiplex PCR; TCRdb holds only in-frame clones, not every one. V and J calls and clone size are those listed in that table; D and trimming were worked out from the DNA. Of around 250,000 clones listed, 82% are singletons. This sequence joins TRBV5-1 and TRBJ2-7; 11 bases agree with TRBD1. The sequencing input was peripheral blood. This receptor was identified in a woman between 18 and 30 years old with acute or convalescent COVID-19. CDR3 sequence (DNA): TGCGCCAGCAGCAGAACGCCCGGGACAGGGGGCTACGAGCAGTACTTC. Its translation: CASSRTPGTGGYEQYF.